These T cell receptor beta chains were read from a single sample in a study of blood T cell repertoires in COVID-19. Using immunoSEQ multiplex PCR, the repertoire was profiled, and TCRdb retains in-frame clones only, with some absent. The table records over 200,000 clones, 86% of them present only once. Sequenced: PBMCs or T cells enriched from blood (not recorded which). These TCRs come from a man in his late teens or twenties who had recovered from COVID-19. CDR3s include the opening cysteine and the closing phenylalanine or tryptophan. D genes are given only for firm matches. The listing skips clone size in some rows; elsewhere it reads once, few, many or a size class.

d_call j_call clone_size v_call cdr3_nt cdr3_aa
TRBD1 TRBJ1-2 . TRBV6-6 TGTGCCAGCAGTTACCCCGGACAGGGTTTCACCTTC CASSYPGQGFTF
TRBD1 TRBJ1-4 . TRBV7-9 TGTGCCAGCAGCGGATCCAAACAGGGGAAGGAAGAAAAACTGTTTTTT CASSGSKQGKEEKLFF
. TRBJ2-3 many TRBV6-5 TGTGCCAGCAGTTACTCAGCCAGGAACACAGATACGCAGTATTTT CASSYSARNTDTQYF
. TRBJ2-1 . TRBV7-9 TGTGCCAGCCCTCCGGGGGTCTCCTACAATGAGCAGTTCTTC CASPPGVSYNEQFF
TRBD1 TRBJ2-5 . TRBV20-1 TGCAGTGCTAGACAGGGGGCGGCCCAGTACTTC CSARQGAAQYF
. TRBJ2-3 . TRBV19 TGTGCCAGTAGTAACCGGGTTACAGATACGCAGTATTTT CASSNRVTDTQYF
. TRBJ2-2 . TRBV7-9 TGTGCCAGCAGCTTATCTGAGGCGAACACCGGGGAGCTGTTTTTT CASSLSEANTGELFF
. TRBJ1-1 . TRBV6-5 TGTGCCAGCAGACCCCGGACACTTAACACTGAAGCTTTCTTT CASRPRTLNTEAFF
TRBD2 TRBJ2-7 few TRBV20-1 TGCAGTGCTAGTTCAGCGGGGGCCTACTACGAGCAGTACTTC CSASSAGAYYEQYF
. TRBJ1-1 . TRBV5-1 TGCGCCAGCAGCTTGGGGCAAGGGGCTACTGAAGCTTTCTTT CASSLGQGATEAFF
TRBD2 TRBJ2-3 . TRBV9 TGTGCCAGCAGCGTAGGGGTTGCTAGCGGACCCACAGATACGCAGTATTTT CASSVGVASGPTDTQYF
TRBD1 TRBJ1-2 few TRBV2 TGTGCCAGCAGTGAGGGACAGGGCTATGGCTACACCTTC CASSEGQGYGYTF
. TRBJ1-1 . TRBV30 TGTGCCTGGAGGACAGTGAACACTGAAGCTTTCTTT CAWRTVNTEAFF
TRBD1 TRBJ2-5 . TRBV18 TGTGCCAGCTCACCGGGACAGGGAGAGACCCAGTACTTC CASSPGQGETQYF
TRBD1 TRBJ2-7 . TRBV5-1 TGCGCCAGCAGCTCACAGGGGGCTGGTGAGCAGTACTTC CASSSQGAGEQYF
TRBD1 TRBJ1-1 . TRBV12-3/TRBV12-4 TGTGCCAGCAGCTACAGGGGGCGAACTGAAGCTTTCTTT CASSYRGRTEAFF
. TRBJ2-1 . TRBV18 TGTGCCAGCTCATCTCAATGGATCGGAGTTTACAATGAGCAGTTCTTC CASSSQWIGVYNEQFF
. TRBJ2-1 . TRBV3-1/TRBV3-2 TGTGCCAGCAGCCAAGATTCTAGCTCCTACTACAATGAGCAGTTCTTC CASSQDSSSYYNEQFF
. TRBJ2-1 few TRBV10-3 TGTGCCATCAGTTCTGGGGCCCTCCCCGAGCAGTTCTTC CAISSGALPEQFF
TRBD2 TRBJ2-1 . TRBV9 TGTGCCAGCAGCGTAGAAGGACTAGCGGTCCCGAGCTCCTACAATGAGCAGTTCTTC CASSVEGLAVPSSYNEQFF
TRBD1 TRBJ1-2 . TRBV18 TGTGCCAGCTCACCACCGGGACAGGGGGTTGGAGGCTACACCTTC CASSPPGQGVGGYTF
. TRBJ1-6 once TRBV25-1 TGTGCCAGCAGGGACACCTCCTATAATTCACCCCTCCACTTT CASRDTSYNSPLHF
TRBD2 TRBJ2-1 . TRBV3-1/TRBV3-2 TGTGCCAGCAGCGCCCATAGAATAGTAGCGGGAGGGCCCTATGAGCAGTTCTTC CASSAHRIVAGGPYEQFF
TRBD1 TRBJ1-2 . TRBV30 TGTGCCTGGAAAAGGGACAGAAACTATGGCTGCACCTTC CAWKRDRNYGCTF
TRBD1 TRBJ2-7 . TRBV7-3 TGTGCCAGCAGCCTAGGGACAGGGGCCTCCTACGAGCAGTACTTC CASSLGTGASYEQYF
. TRBJ1-3 . TRBV5-1 TGCGCCAGCAGCCTAGACGCTACCGAGGGAAACACCATATATTTT CASSLDATEGNTIYF
TRBD1 TRBJ1-1 . TRBV19 TGTGCCACATATTCAGGGGGCTACACTGAAGCTTTCTTT CATYSGGYTEAFF
. TRBJ1-4 . TRBV5-1 TGCGCCAGCAGCTTGGCAACCGGGGGTGGGGAAAAACTGTTTTTT CASSLATGGGEKLFF
TRBD2 TRBJ2-7 . TRBV9 TGTGCCAGCAGCGTATCCGCGGGGGACTCCTACGAGCAGTACTTC CASSVSAGDSYEQYF